These 19 T cell receptor beta chains were sequenced from one sample in a study of blood T cell repertoires in COVID-19. Using immunoSEQ multiplex PCR, the repertoire was profiled, and TCRdb retains in-frame clones only, with some absent. The sample holds approximately 60,000 clones, roughly four fifths seen once. The sequenced sample was peripheral blood. The receptors were gathered from a man aged 80 or over with acute or convalescent COVID-19.

Here the CDR3 DNA reads TGTGCCAGCTCACAATTGACAGGGGGCAACAATCAGCCCCAGCATTTT. Translated, it gives CASSQLTGGNNQPQHF. V usage is TRBV18 and J usage is TRBJ1-5; 10 bases are a match to TRBD1. Germline CDR1 is KGHSH and CDR2 is LQKENI. The CDR3 length is 16 residues. V gave up 4 bases and J gave up 3 bases; unmatched junction bases: 6.

The V and J genes are TRBV7-9 and TRBJ1-2; D uncertain. From germline, CDR1 is SEHNR and CDR2 FQNEAQ (reference sequence). The V and J ends lost 1 base and 4 bases respectively, with 10 bases between them. This CDR3 contains 14 residues. The CDR3 region is CASSLESPVYGYTF. CDR3 coding DNA: TGTGCCAGCAGCTTAGAAAGCCCCGTCTATGGCTACACCTTC.

This chain uses TRBV3-1 (or the pseudogene TRBV3-2) with TRBJ1-3; TRBD1 might be the D (5 bases). Germline loops: CDR1 LGHDT, CDR2 YNNKEL (reference sequence). The CDR3 loop spans 15 amino acids. V was cut by 1 base and J by 3 bases, with 10 bases left in between. The CDR3 DNA follows: TGTGCCAGCAGCCAAGGTCGGCAGGGTGGAAACACCATATATTTT. Amino acids: CASSQGRQGGNTIYF.

The chain links TRBV10-2 to TRBJ2-7, with D tentatively TRBD1 (6 bases). Germline loops: CDR1 WSHSY, CDR2 SAAADI. The length of the CDR3 is 15 residues. V dropped 8 bases and J dropped 0 bases, with 17 bases sitting between them. The CDR3 DNA is TGCGCCAGCGGTCAATGGCAGGGGATCTCCTACGAGCAGTACTTC. Protein product: CASGQWQGISYEQYF.

The chain links TRBV5-1 to TRBJ2-3; D might be TRBD2 (6 bases). Germline V CDR1 and CDR2: SGHRS, YFSETQ. The germline V and J ends were trimmed by 4 bases and 4 bases, with 10 bases remaining between them. CDR3 length: 13 residues. The CDR3 is CASSERASDTQYF. The CDR3, as DNA: TGCGCCAGCAGCGAGCGGGCGTCAGATACGCAGTATTTT.

The gene calls are TRBV5-1 and TRBJ2-3; the match to TRBD2 covers 12 bases. This CDR3 is 19 amino acids long. V was clipped by 2 bases and J by 1 base; unmatched bases: 11. Germline CDR1 reads SGHRS; CDR2 reads YFSETQ. CDR3 loop: CASSFGSSGGAGGTDTQYF. The CDR3 nucleotides are TGCGCCAGCAGCTTCGGTTCTAGCGGGGGGGCCGGAGGCACAGATACGCAGTATTTT.

The gene calls are TRBV11-3 and TRBJ2-7; the match to TRBD1 covers 7 bases. V shed 4 bases, J shed 0 bases, and the junction held 9 bases outside the gene matches. The CDR3 is 16 amino acids. Germline V CDR1 and CDR2: SGHNT, YENEEA. CDR3 loop: CASSYQRGLSSYEQYF. In DNA, the CDR3 is TGTGCCAGCAGCTATCAAAGGGGGCTCTCCTCCTACGAGCAGTACTTC.

The chain joins TRBV19 to TRBJ1-1; TRBD1 might be the D (5 bases). Germline CDR1 is LNHDA and CDR2 is SQIVND (reference sequence). With 9 bases removed from V and 6 bases from J, the gap between germline ends came to 17 bases. CDR3 size: 13 residues. The CDR3 here is CASAGPQSPEAFF. The DNA of the CDR3 is TGTGCCAGCGCGGGGCCCCAGAGCCCTGAAGCTTTCTTT.

The V and J genes are TRBV6-5 and TRBJ1-2; 8 bases are a match to TRBD1. The V gene's germline CDR1 is MNHEY and CDR2 SVGAGI. J gave up 0 bases and V 7 bases, and 7 bases lay outside the gene matches. The CDR3 sequence is 15 residues long. CDR3 in amino acids: CASTNRGRPNYGYTF. The DNA of the CDR3 is TGTGCCAGCACAAACAGGGGGAGGCCTAACTATGGCTACACCTTC.

In its sample, this clone was seen once. The chain recombines TRBV11-3 with TRBJ2-3; 8 bases agree with TRBD2. V trimming: 3 bases; J trimming: 0 bases; junction bases outside the gene matches: 14. Germline assignment: CDR1 SGHNT and CDR2 YENEEA. This CDR3 region has 19 residues. The CDR3 here is CASSLGLGFWGPSTDTQYF. In DNA, the CDR3 is TGTGCCAGCAGCTTGGGACTAGGATTTTGGGGCCCTAGCACAGATACGCAGTATTTT.

The rearrangement links TRBV10-3 to TRBJ2-7, with D perhaps matching TRBD1 (5 bases). The germline V gene encodes CDR1 ENHRY and CDR2 SYGVKD. Trimming removed 4 bases at V and 3 bases at J, with 10 bases between. The CDR3 has 13 amino acids. DNA of the CDR3: TGTGCCATCAGTGGACAGCCAGACTACGAGCAGTACTTC. Translated: CAISGQPDYEQYF.

The chain is built from TRBV6-6 and TRBJ2-7, with unresolved D. Germline CDR1 reads MNHNY; CDR2 reads SVGAGI (reference sequence). The CDR3 spans 12 residues. Trimming took 6 bases from V and 1 from J, leaving 7 bases between them. This CDR3 reads CASSDTSYEQYF. CDR3 sequence (DNA): TGTGCCAGCAGCGACACTTCCTACGAGCAGTACTTC.

This clone was seen only once. The V and J genes are TRBV7-3 and TRBJ2-3; the match to TRBD2 covers 9 bases. Germline lookup yields CDR1 SGHTA and CDR2 FQGTGA. After removal of 2 bases from V and 0 bases from J, the junction contained 6 bases not matched to a gene. This CDR3 is 17 amino acids long. CDR3 region: CASSLGSGGSSTDTQYF. The CDR3 bases are TGTGCCAGCAGCTTAGGGAGCGGGGGGTCTAGCACAGATACGCAGTATTTT.

Remarks on this clone: This specimen includes other DNA sequences encoding the same CDR3. The CDR3 here is CASSPLRDTEAFF. CDR3 DNA: TGTGCCAGCTCACCGCTCAGGGACACTGAAGCTTTCTTT. The gene calls are TRBV18 and TRBJ1-1, with D perhaps matching TRBD1 (5 bases). The V and J ends lost 3 bases and 3 bases respectively, with 8 bases between them. The CDR3 has 13 residues. The V gene's germline CDR1 is KGHSH and CDR2 LQKENI. The full variable domain, its missing parts supplied by reference TRBV18 and TRBJ1-1, is NAGVMQNPRHLVRRRGQEARLRCSPMKGHSHVYWYRQLPEEGLKFMVYLQKENIIDESGMPKERFSAEFPKEGPSILRIQQVVRGDSAAYFCASSPLRDTEAFFGQGTRLTVV.

This clone has more than one count but fewer than ten. The chain has TRBV18 and TRBJ1-4; D possibly corresponds to TRBD1 (5 bases). Germline CDR1 KGHSH, CDR2 LQKENI. CDR3 length: 13 residues. V dropped 6 bases and J dropped 8 bases, with 13 bases sitting between them. CDR3 in DNA: TGTGCCAGCTCGTGGGGCCCCGGCGAAAAACTGTTTTTT. Protein: CASSWGPGEKLFF.

The V gene is TRBV5-1, the J gene TRBJ2-5, with 13 bases lining up with TRBD2. From germline, CDR1 is SGHRS and CDR2 YFSETQ. The V gene end was trimmed by 0 bases and the J gene end by 5 bases; junction bases not matched to a gene: 4. This CDR3 has 16 amino acids. The CDR3 loop is CASSLGTSGGQETQYF. DNA of the CDR3: TGCGCCAGCAGCTTGGGGACTAGCGGGGGTCAGGAGACCCAGTACTTC.

V usage is TRBV7-8 and J usage is TRBJ1-4; no clear D. The CDR3 is 13 amino acids. Looked up from germline, CDR1 is SGHVS and CDR2 is FQNEAQ. Trimming removed 5 bases from V and 5 bases from J, with 9 bases in between. CDR3 residues: CASSPGLNEKLFF. DNA for the CDR3: TGTGCCAGCAGCCCGGGGTTAAATGAAAAACTGTTTTTT.

The chain employs TRBV5-1 and TRBJ2-5; D gene ambiguous. Germline loops: CDR1 SGHRS, CDR2 YFSETQ. The length of the CDR3 is 14 residues. V lost 4 bases to trimming and J lost 0 bases, with 10 bases between them. The DNA of the CDR3 is TGCGCCAGCAGCCTCTCAACTAACCAAGAGACCCAGTACTTC. It translates to CASSLSTNQETQYF.

Only a few counts were recorded for this clone. The rearrangement joins TRBV12-3 or TRBV12-4 to TRBJ2-1; 8 positions agree with TRBD2. The CDR3 has 12 residues. Trimming removed 8 bases from V and 9 bases from J; junction bases left unmatched: 6. CDR3 protein: CASGAGGTEQFF. The CDR3 region has the DNA TGTGCCAGCGGGGCGGGGGGTACTGAGCAGTTCTTC.